This note documents a single T cell receptor (beta chain) sequence. This clone was seen a handful of times. The antigen it binds to is not known. No base quality information exists; no much larger clone differs at one position. The immunoSEQ Assay, a bias-controlled multiplex PCR, was used to amplify TCRbeta CDR3 regions from genomic DNA. For the original study's pipeline: Within the assay, amplification of reference gene primers was used to estimate how many nucleated cells each sample contained. To quantify the absolute abundance of each unique TCRbeta CDR3 rearrangement, sequence reads were collapsed and filtered. For each sample, productive Simpson clonality was calculated by taking the square root of Simpson's diversity index across productive rearrangements. In TCRdb, the immuneACCESS table is reduced to in-frame sequences with V and J assigned. These tables do not hold every clone; where another copy was compared, an unresolved V gene accounts for under half, and the others remain unexplained. Clone size and the V and J calls come from that table; the DNA yielded D and trimming. This sample has about 68,000 clones in its table, and 90% of those were observed once. Of the sample, around 0.52% is held by the ten largest clones.

CDR1 and CDR2, per the germline V gene, are LGHNA and YSLEER. The V and J ends are trimmed by 0 bases and 3 bases, leaving 6 bases between them. CDR3 length: 13 amino acids, cysteine to phenylalanine. Of the read, only the CDR3 DNA is kept; its 39 bases are in frame from base 1. This record belongs to a study of blood T cell repertoires in COVID-19 (dated by TCRdb to the early 2020s). With respect to the entire study: Samples covering the acute and convalescent phases of COVID-19 were provided by collaborators in the United States, Italy and Spain. The prospective study material was composed of cDNA or gDNA derived from T cells, B-cell-depleted T cells, or PBMCs. The dataset comprised deeply sampled blood TCRbeta repertoires from subjects exposed to, actively infected with, or recovered from COVID-19. A freely available public database, intended as a resource for researchers studying the immune response to SARS-CoV-2, is where the repertoires were released. Samples were obtained from the ongoing ImmuneRACE study (first 160 participants) and from some 1,200 subjects provided by 6 global collaborators. A de-identified subject ID, COVID-19 status, age in years and sex were almost always included in the sample metadata. Where HLA class I and class II types were available, the types were taken from metadata supplied by the sample provider, not from assay-based typing. Overall results and qualifications from the work: The amount of clinical and demographic metadata varied by source and participant and was provided uncurated.

At one collaborating source in Seattle, patients were enrolled during active infection and were followed longitudinally through the course of disease. Whole blood was collected in K2EDTA tubes by collaborating institutions according to the institutions' own protocols. Collaborator samples were shipped for TCRbeta analysis as frozen whole blood, isolated PBMCs, or DNA extracted from either sample type. The sequenced material came from peripheral blood. In this chain, TRBV4-3 is recombined with TRBJ2-7, with no confident D gene call. The sequence derives from a man aged 45-65 years with COVID-19, enrolled during active disease. The nucleotide sequence is TGCGCCAGCAGCCAAGACCCCCTCTACGAGCAGTACTTC. This codes for CASSQDPLYEQYF.